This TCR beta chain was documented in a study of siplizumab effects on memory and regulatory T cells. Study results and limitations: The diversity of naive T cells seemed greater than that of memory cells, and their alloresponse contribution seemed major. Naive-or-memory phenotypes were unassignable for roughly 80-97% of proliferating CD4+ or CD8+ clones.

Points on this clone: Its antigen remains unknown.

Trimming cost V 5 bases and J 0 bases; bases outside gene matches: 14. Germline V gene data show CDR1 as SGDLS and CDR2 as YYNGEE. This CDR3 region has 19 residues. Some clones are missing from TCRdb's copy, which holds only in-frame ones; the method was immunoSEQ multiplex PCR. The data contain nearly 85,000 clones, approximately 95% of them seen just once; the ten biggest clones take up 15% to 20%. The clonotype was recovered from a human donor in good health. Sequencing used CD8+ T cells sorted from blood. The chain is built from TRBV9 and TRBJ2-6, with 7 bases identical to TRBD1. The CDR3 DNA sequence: TGTGCCAGCAGTACACCAGAAGGACAGGTTTTCTCTGGGGCCAACGTCCTGACTTTC. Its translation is CASSTPEGQVFSGANVLTF.